Listed below are T cell receptor beta chains from one sample, sequenced in a study of human T cells and chemical hapten exposure. TCRdb reanalysed the RACE reads using MiXCR and keeps one entry per CDR3 protein. The sample records fewer than 90,000 distinct CDR3 sequences, about 6.6% being singletons. Sequencing used whole blood, obtained in connection with sensitization to the hapten diphenylcyclopropenone (DPC). The origin of the receptors is a woman in her twenties or thirties with alopecia areata. Some clones in this sample may be carry-over from other donors' samples. CDR3s include the opening cysteine and the closing phenylalanine or tryptophan. The D gene is left open where the match is weak. The size entry is marked missing in some rows and otherwise reads once, few, many or a size class.

abundance	d_gene	v_gene	j_gene	CDR3aa	CDR3nt
many	.	TRBV6-2/TRBV6-3	TRBJ2-7	CASSRGASYEQYF	TGTGCCAGCAGTAGAGGGGCCTCCTACGAGCAGTACTTC
many	.	TRBV19	TRBJ2-3	CASNRGLATDTQYF	TGTGCCAGTAACAGAGGACTTGCCACAGATACGCAGTATTTT
many	.	TRBV7-2	TRBJ1-2	CASSLSRAGGINYGYTF	TGTGCCAGCAGCTTAAGTCGGGCGGGGGGGATAAACTATGGCTACACCTTC
many	.	TRBV29-1	TRBJ1-5	CSVVEGSGPQHF	TGCAGCGTTGTGGAAGGGAGCGGGCCCCAGCATTTT
.	TRBD1	TRBV5-1	TRBJ1-1	CASSHQGGVTEAFF	TGCGCCAGCAGCCATCAGGGGGGAGTAACTGAAGCTTTCTTT
many	.	TRBV30	TRBJ2-1	CAWKFKGHEQFF	TGTGCCTGGAAATTCAAGGGCCATGAGCAGTTCTTC
many	.	TRBV5-8	TRBJ1-2	CASSLGPLDGYTF	TGTGCCAGCAGCTTGGGGCCCCTGGACGGCTACACCTTC
few	TRBD1	TRBV4-2	TRBJ2-6	CASSRPGQASSGANVLTF	TGTGCCAGCAGCCGCCCGGGACAGGCGAGCTCTGGGGCCAACGTCCTGACTTTC
.	TRBD1	TRBV6-1	TRBJ1-1	CASSLDRVSTEAFF	TGTGCCAGCTCCCTTGACAGGGTCAGCACTGAAGCTTTCTTT
many	TRBD1	TRBV6-6	TRBJ1-3	CASSWDRGFSGNTIYF	TGTGCCAGCAGTTGGGACAGGGGTTTCTCTGGAAACACCATATATTTT
few	.	TRBV6-1	TRBJ1-1	CASSGRRTENTEAFF	TGTGCCAGCAGCGGGCGGAGGACGGAGAACACTGAAGCTTTCTTT
many	TRBD1	TRBV6-5	TRBJ2-7	CASSLGTGMYEQYF	TGTGCCAGCAGTCTAGGGACAGGAATGTACGAGCAGTACTTC
many	TRBD1	TRBV10-3	TRBJ1-1	CAISERGQENTEAFF	TGTGCCATCAGTGAGCGGGGACAGGAGAACACTGAAGCTTTCTTT
.	TRBD1	TRBV7-9	TRBJ1-1	CASSLIGQGAEAFF	TGTGCCAGCAGCCTAATCGGACAGGGCGCTGAAGCTTTCTTT
many	.	TRBV5-5	TRBJ1-5	CASSLVSNQPQHF	TGTGCCAGCAGCTTGGTTAGCAATCAGCCCCAGCATTTT
.	.	TRBV6-6	TRBJ1-1	CASKSGTPLNTEAFF	TGTGCCAGCAAATCAGGTACCCCCTTGAACACTGAAGCTTTCTTT
.	.	TRBV3-1	TRBJ1-1	CASSQVWAYGREAFF	TGTGCCAGCAGCCAAGTTTGGGCGTACGGACGGGAAGCTTTCTTT
.	.	TRBV6-5	TRBJ1-4	CASRPVQGTNEKLFF	TGTGCCAGCAGACCCGTTCAGGGAACTAATGAAAAACTGTTTTTT
few	.	TRBV12-3/TRBV12-4	TRBJ2-3	CASRTNSGVGSDTQYF	TGTGCCAGCAGGACCAATAGCGGTGTAGGGTCAGATACGCAGTATTTT